The clone carrying this TCR beta chain has a handful of counts. Its antigen remains unknown. The assay was immunoSEQ multiplex PCR, and TCRdb's table has in-frame clones only and misses some. The sample carries more than 140,000 clones, approximately 89% recorded once. V lost 8 bases to trimming and J lost 7 bases, with 5 bases between them. The CDR3 is 10 amino acids. This sample was included in a study of T cell responses to AZD1222 COVID-19 vaccine. About the study: Second doses at about 4 or about 12 weeks were pooled.

Study results and caveats: Spike-wide coverage was observed for vaccine-associated CD4 TCRs, with dominant responses at 160-218 and 743-854. Repertoires were obtained solely post-peak T cell response. White British ancestry dominated among donors, who included more females, and clonal diversity was possibly underestimated.

The starting material was peripheral blood, obtained on day 0 of AZD1222 vaccination. The origin of this receptor is an adult in good health. V gene TRBV12-3 or TRBV12-4 combines with J gene TRBJ2-2; D gene uncertain. CDR3 nucleotide sequence: TGTGCCAGCTGGGGCGGGGAGCTGTTTTTT. Its protein is CASWGGELFF.